This entry is about one T cell receptor (beta chain). What antigen it recognizes has not been identified. No much larger clone exists at a distance of one base, and base qualities are not known. The High Capacity cDNA Reverse Transcription Kit was used to reverse transcribe all of the isolated RNA, meaning that expressed TCRB transcripts were what got sequenced. Deep immunoSEQ sequencing was performed on naive, central memory and regulatory T cell samples, with an average of around 3.4 million total reads per sample. Sorted cells were lysed in RLT buffer and RNA was extracted with DNase-treated RNeasy Micro or Mini kits, depending on cell number. To prevent cross-contamination, each cell subset was processed individually, whereas patient and healthy donor samples were processed jointly. The immunoSEQ multiplex PCR was used to amplify TCRB sequences from cDNA, yielding 87-bp fragments that span the CDR3 region. Sequencing of the amplicons was done on the Illumina HiSeq platform. The study's processing was this. Synthetic template baselines were used to correct PCR bias computationally, reads within Hamming distance 2 were collapsed, and singletons that could not be merged were discarded. Reads were aligned against IMGT to assign V, D and J genes, CDR3 length and insertions or deletions at six rearrangement sites. Clonotype counts were normalized to sorted cell number within each subset before computing true diversity and Gini coefficients with the tcR R package. The overlap coefficient, calculated on TCRB nucleotide sequences, was used to quantify repertoire sharing. Out-of-frame TCRB sequences from naive cells were analyzed as a proxy for the pre-selection repertoire. TCRdb holds this immuneACCESS table with in-frame rearrangements only. Some clones are missing; in checked studies, unresolved V genes explain under half, and the rest has no known cause. V and J calls and clone size are copied from that table; D and trimming were computed from the DNA. This sample has more than 250,000 clones in its table, and 14% of those were observed once. Over 0.015% of the sample belongs to the ten largest clones.

Via the germline V gene (reference sequence), CDR1 is LNHDA and CDR2 SQIVND. From V the trimming removes 6 bases and from J it removes 4 bases, while the gene matches leave 3 bases of the junction unaccounted for. From its cysteine to its phenylalanine, the CDR3 spans 13 amino acids. CDR3 DNA is the only sequence kept; it has 39 bases, read in frame from the first base. Each donor gave one peripheral blood draw, averaging approximately 110 mL, which was collected into heparinised tubes. A BD FACSAria II was used to sort naive, central memory, regulatory and stem cell-like memory CD4+ T cells with a panel that included CD45RO, CCR7, CD25, CD127, CD95 and CD27. All sorted populations exceeded 95% purity. Right away, PBMCs were isolated by Lymphoprep density gradient centrifugation and were stained directly, with no culture step. Samples were stained and sorted in pairs, with one healthy donor and one patient per experiment, so that batch effects were minimized.

The data originate from a study of beta chain features in type 1 diabetes (dated by TCRdb to the late 2010s). About the study as a whole: Patients and healthy donors did not differ in mean age, gender distribution, total cell number or subset yield. A total of about 100,000,000 sorted cells were examined across all samples, and RNA yield correlated strongly with the number of cells per subset. In the study, recently diagnosed type 1 diabetes patients and matched healthy donors were compared on the TCRB repertoires of their sorted circulating CD4+ T cell subsets. Regulatory and stem cell-like memory subsets were isolated from only 8 patients and roughly 8 healthy donors, whereas naive and central memory subsets came from all 28 donors.

Summary of the overall study and its limitations: Because cDNA rather than genomic DNA was sequenced, highly expressing activated cells could have been over-represented, although no difference in activation and CD3 levels was found between groups. Shorter templates might have been favored by PCR, but patient and control samples were amplified and corrected together, so both groups would have been affected equally by any skew. Naive, central memory and regulatory TCRB repertoires appeared more similar among patients than among healthy donors. A moderate but significant shortening of TCRB CDR3 length was observed in type 1 diabetes patients in all four CD4+ subsets. Only small numbers of individuals were included in the HLA sub-analyses, which left unresolved whether HLA type had any influence on TCRB rearrangement. At VDJ recombination sites, type 1 diabetes patients had fewer insertions and more deleted nucleotides, which implies abnormalities in thymic rearrangement.

The sample taken for sequencing was naive CD4+ T cells from blood. The sample's cell subset or site, from its label and the paper: true naive CD4+ T cells. This TCR derives from a man aged 25 to 45 with type 1 diabetes. This receptor chain uses TRBV19 and TRBJ2-7; TRBD2 lines up with 10 middle nucleotides. CDR3 protein: CASRAGGGYEQYF. The nucleotide sequence is given as TGTGCCAGTAGAGCGGGAGGGGGTTACGAGCAGTACTTC.